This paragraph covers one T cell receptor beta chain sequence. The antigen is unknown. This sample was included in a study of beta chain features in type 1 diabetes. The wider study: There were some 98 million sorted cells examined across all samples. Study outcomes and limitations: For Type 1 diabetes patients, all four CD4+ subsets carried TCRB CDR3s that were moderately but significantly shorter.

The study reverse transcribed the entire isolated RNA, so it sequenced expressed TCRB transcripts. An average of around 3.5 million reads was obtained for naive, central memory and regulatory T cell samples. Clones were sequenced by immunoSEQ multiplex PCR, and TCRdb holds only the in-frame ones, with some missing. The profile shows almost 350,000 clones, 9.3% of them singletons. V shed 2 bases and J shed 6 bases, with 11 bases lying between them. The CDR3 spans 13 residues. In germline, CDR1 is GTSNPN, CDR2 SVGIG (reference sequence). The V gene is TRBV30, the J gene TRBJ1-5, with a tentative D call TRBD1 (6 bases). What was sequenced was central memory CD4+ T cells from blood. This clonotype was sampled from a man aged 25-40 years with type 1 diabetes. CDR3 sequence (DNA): TGTGCCTGGAGTACAGGGACGGGTCAGCCCCAGCATTTT. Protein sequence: CAWSTGTGQPQHF.